The clone carrying this T cell receptor (beta chain) was detected many times. These data originate in a study of T cells in Graves' hyperthyroidism and ophthalmopathy. Regions amplified from RNA transcripts were the TCR beta CDR3 regions. First-round RT-PCR targeting the TCR CDR3 was performed with the HTBI primer set. TCRdb reanalysed the multiplex PCR reads using MiXCR and keeps one entry per CDR3 protein. The sample shows 640,000 or so distinct CDR3 sequences, 14% to 15% of them seen only once. Diagnostic decisions used clinical symptoms, serum thyroxine and TRAb, thyroid ultrasound and orbital computed tomography. CDR1 is MRHNA, CDR2 SNTAGT, per germline. CDR3 size: 17 residues. Trimming left V 0 bases short and J 3 bases short, with 17 bases between.

The sequenced sample was blood. J is TRBJ2-5 and V is TRBV6-4; D gene ambiguous. The clonotype was recovered from a woman between 40 and 50 years old with Graves' ophthalmopathy. Here the CDR3 DNA reads TGTGCCAGCAGTGACTCCCCGTCCCCGTTACGGGAAGAGACCCAGTACTTC. Its protein is CASSDSPSPLREETQYF.